This TCR beta chain was obtained from a study of CD8 T cells in ankylosing spondylitis. Study-wide results and caveats: Blood of patients with ankylosing spondylitis appeared to be characterized by a TCR beta motif of fewer than 10 highly homologous variants. Disease-linked clones were found to be CD8+ and relatively rare in peripheral blood. As reported, disease-linked clones showed significant enrichment in matched ankylosing spondylitis synovial fluid. There were earlier reports of some motif variants in reactive arthritis synovial fluid and blood.

Quantitative molecular-barcoded 5'-RACE generated the TCR beta libraries. TCRdb passed the 5' RACE reads through MiXCR, listing each CDR3 protein once. Among approximately 300,000 distinct CDR3 sequences listed, less than 10% were seen once. The CDR3 covers 15 residues. V shed 4 bases and J 1 base; nucleotides not matched to a gene: 4. Germline V gene lookup returns CDR1 LGHNA and CDR2 YSLEER. Many counts were recorded for this clonotype. What it recognizes is unknown. The sequence derives from a male donor with ankylosing spondylitis. The J gene is TRBJ1-2, the V gene TRBV4-3, with 9 positions matching TRBD1. The sequenced sample consisted of blood, either unsorted or a sorted T cell fraction (not recorded which). CDR3 bases: TGCGCCAGCAGCCGAACAGGGGGCCTTAACTATGGCTACACCTTC. Its translation: CASSRTGGLNYGYTF.